The next 21 T cell receptor beta chains were all read from a single sample in a study of Graves' ophthalmopathy and Graves' hyperthyroidism. RNA transcripts served as template for amplifying TCR beta CDR3 sequences. HTBI primers served in a first-round RT-PCR, which a second-round multiplex PCR followed. One entry per CDR3 protein, called by TCRdb with MiXCR from the multiplex PCR reads. Among 500,000 to 700,000 distinct CDR3 sequences listed, 35% to 40% were seen once. The sequenced sample was peripheral blood or thyroid tissue (not recorded which). The receptors come from an adult man with Graves' hyperthyroidism.

This clonotype was observed a few times. The chain joins TRBV6-5 to TRBJ1-4; tentative D call: TRBD1 (6 bases). Between the trimmed V and J ends, which lost 3 bases and 7 bases, there was a span of 12 bases. Germline lookup yields CDR1 MNHEY and CDR2 SVGAGI. This CDR3 comprises 14 residues. The CDR3 region is CASSYEGEGEKLFF. CDR3 nucleotide sequence: TGTGCCAGCAGTTATGAGGGGGAAGGTGAAAAACTGTTTTTT.

V and J are TRBV10-3 and TRBJ1-1; possible D gene TRBD1, 6 bases. The CDR3 loop spans 13 amino acids. V lost 10 bases and J lost 4, with 16 bases in between. CDR1 and CDR2 from the germline V gene are ENHRY and SYGVKD. The CDR3 sequence: CATYRVRSTEAFF. Here the CDR3 DNA reads TGTGCCACCTACAGGGTAAGGAGCACTGAAGCTTTCTTT.

V is TRBV5-1 and J is TRBJ2-3; 9 bases match TRBD1. J gave up 5 bases and V 6 bases, and 10 bases lay outside the gene matches. This CDR3 is built from 15 residues. Germline loops: CDR1 SGHRS, CDR2 YFSETQ. The CDR3 here is CASIRTGVMVDTQYF. The CDR3 region has the DNA TGCGCCAGCATCCGGACAGGGGTGATGGTAGATACGCAGTATTTT.

This clonotype has ten or more counts. The V and J genes are TRBV4-1 and TRBJ1-5; D is unclear. Trimming cost V 0 bases and J 2 bases, with 8 bases left between them. The CDR3 spans 15 residues. Germline CDR1 and CDR2: MGHRA and YSYEKL. CDR3 DNA sequence: TGCGCCAGCAGCCAAGAAGGTGGAGGCAATCAGCCCCAGCATTTT. It yields the protein CASSQEGGGNQPQHF.

The chain is built from TRBV19 and TRBJ2-2; tentatively, D is TRBD2 (6 bases). The CDR3 length is 16 residues. V lost 5 bases, J lost 5 bases, and 18 bases lay in between. CDR1 and CDR2 (germline): LNHDA, SQIVND (reference sequence). CDR3 in DNA: TGTGCCAGTAGTGCCACTTCCGGGACTGGGACCGGGGAGCTGTTTTTT. Translated: CASSATSGTGTGELFF.

This clonotype was picked up one time. A much larger clone sits a single nucleotide away, making a read error possible. The rearrangement uses TRBV10-3 and TRBJ1-1; D not resolved. Germline V CDR1 and CDR2: ENHRY, SYGVKD. This CDR3 is built from 14 residues. V shed 0 bases and J shed 6 bases, with 11 bases lying between them. Here the CDR3 DNA reads TGTGCCATCAGTGAGTCAGGTCCGGTCCCTGAAGCTTTCTTT. Amino acid sequence: CAISESGPVPEAFF.

V usage is TRBV10-3 and J usage is TRBJ1-2; D is perhaps TRBD1 (6 bases). V was pared by 3 bases and J by 4 bases, with 12 bases between. This CDR3 spans 14 amino acids. Per germline, CDR1 ENHRY and CDR2 SYGVKD. As DNA, the CDR3 is TGTGCCATCAGTGAAGTAAGGGGGGTCTATGGCTACACCTTC. This codes for CAISEVRGVYGYTF.

The J gene is TRBJ2-7, the V gene TRBV29-1; either TRBD1 or TRBD2 may supply D (7 bases each). The V end lost 1 base, the J end lost 2 bases, and 18 bases lay between the germline ends. Per germline, CDR1 SQVTM and CDR2 ANQGSEA. The length of the CDR3 is 16 residues. Written as DNA, the CDR3 is TGCAGCGTTGAAGTGCGGTCCAGGGGGGGGACCTACGAGCAGTACTTC. Translated: CSVEVRSRGGTYEQYF.

This clonotype occurred many times. This sequence joins TRBV20-1 and TRBJ1-1; D ambiguous. CDR3 size: 11 residues. The ends were cut back, 2 bases at V and 5 bases at J, with 6 bases in the middle. CDR1 DFQATT and CDR2 SNEGSKA come from the germline V gene (reference sequence). The CDR3 protein is CSARHTTEAFF. As DNA, the CDR3 is TGCAGTGCTAGACACACGACTGAAGCTTTCTTT.

This clonotype was recorded only once. V and J are TRBV6-5 and TRBJ2-2, with 8 nucleotides matching TRBD1. Per the germline V gene, CDR1 is MNHEY and CDR2 is SVGAGI. The CDR3 sequence is 16 residues long. V gave up 2 bases and J gave up 3 bases; unmatched junction bases: 5. CDR3 sequence (DNA): TGTGCCAGCAGTTACCAAACAGGGGGTCACACCGGGGAGCTGTTTTTT. This encodes CASSYQTGGHTGELFF.

This clonotype was observed at least ten times. The chain carries TRBV7-3 and TRBJ2-5; 10 nucleotides match TRBD1. This CDR3 spans 14 amino acids. Germline CDR1 SGHTA, CDR2 FQGTGA. Trimming at V came to 5 bases and at J to 5 bases, leaving 5 bases not matched to a gene. Here the CDR3 DNA reads TGTGCCAGCAGCCCGGGACAGGGGAGTGAGACCCAGTACTTC. It yields the protein CASSPGQGSETQYF.

About this clonotype itself: The junction departs from germline at one end; a sequencing error may be responsible. The chain links TRBV7-9 to TRBJ2-7; 9 nucleotides align to TRBD2. This CDR3 spans 15 amino acids. CDR1 and CDR2 from the germline V gene are SEHNR and FQNEAQ (reference sequence). The CDR3 DNA follows: TGTGCCTGCAGCTTCTTAGCGGGGGACGCCTACGAGCAGTACTTC. Translated: CACSFLAGDAYEQYF.

This clonotype was observed many times. The CDR3 DNA sequence: TGTGCCACCAACAGTGCAGGGTCCAACTATGGCTACACCTTC. Residues: CATNSAGSNYGYTF. V gene TRBV15 combines with J gene TRBJ1-2, with D possibly being TRBD1 (5 bases). The CDR3 covers 14 residues. Germline CDR1 reads LNHNV; CDR2 reads YYDKDF (reference sequence). V was shortened by 7 bases and J by 2 bases, with 14 bases between the two germline ends.

At least ten counts were recorded for this clonotype. CDR3 amino acids: CASSLTGEYGYTF. Here the CDR3 DNA reads TGTGCCAGCAGCTTAACAGGGGAGTATGGCTACACCTTC. V and J are TRBV7-3 and TRBJ1-2, with a possible D match to TRBD1 (5 bases). The ends were cut back, 0 bases at V and 5 bases at J, with 7 bases in the middle. CDR3 length: 13 amino acids. Germline V gives CDR1 SGHTA, CDR2 FQGTGA.

The J gene is TRBJ1-2, the V gene TRBV2, with a weak D call TRBD1 (5 bases). Trimming took off 6 bases at V and 5 bases at J, with 10 bases between the two ends. The CDR3 is 12 residues long. The germline gives CDR1 SNHLY, CDR2 FYNNEI. CDR3 residues: CASSSGRYGYTF. CDR3 nucleotides: TGTGCCAGCAGCTCGGGACGGTATGGCTACACCTTC.

This chain uses TRBV6-6 with TRBJ1-6; D is ambiguous. Per the germline V gene, CDR1 is MNHNY and CDR2 is SVGAGI (reference sequence). CDR3 length: 18 amino acids. V was pared by 6 bases and J by 7 bases, with 25 bases between. The CDR3 region is CASSQDGWGGILNSPLHF. CDR3 DNA sequence: TGTGCCAGCAGCCAAGATGGGTGGGGAGGAATTCTCAATTCACCCCTCCACTTT.

This clonotype showed up many times. The rearrangement links TRBV2 to TRBJ1-1; the D is unclear. CDR1 SNHLY and CDR2 FYNNEI come from the germline V gene. The length of the CDR3 is 14 residues. V was cut by 5 bases and J by 1 base, with 11 bases left in between. For the CDR3, the DNA is TGTGCCAGCAGTCCGACAAATCGGAACACTGAAGCTTTCTTT. This translates into CASSPTNRNTEAFF.

The rearrangement uses TRBV25-1 and TRBJ1-5, with D perhaps TRBD1 (6 bases). This CDR3 is 17 amino acids long. CDR1 is MGHDK, CDR2 SYGVNS, per germline. Between the trimmed V and J ends, which lost 1 base and 6 bases, there was a span of 19 bases. CDR3 in amino acids: CASSESTRGANFQPQHF. DNA of the CDR3: TGTGCCAGCAGTGAATCCACTAGGGGGGCTAATTTTCAGCCCCAGCATTTT.

V usage is TRBV7-2 and J usage is TRBJ2-2, with D unclear. CDR1 and CDR2 (germline): SGHTA, FQGNSA. V was shortened by 6 bases and J by 6 bases, with 11 bases between the two germline ends. CDR3 size: 13 residues. Here the CDR3 DNA reads TGTGCCAGCAGAGTAGGGCGTTCCGGGGAGCTGTTTTTT. It specifies CASRVGRSGELFF.

Ten or more counts support this clonotype. The rearrangement uses TRBV7-8 and TRBJ2-7; no firm D call. Germline V gives CDR1 SGHVS, CDR2 FQNEAQ. The CDR3 is 14 residues long. V dropped 1 base and J dropped 4 bases, with 11 bases sitting between them. The CDR3 DNA follows: TGTGCCAGCAGCTTAGGACACCTCTTTTACGAGCAGTACTTC. This gives the protein CASSLGHLFYEQYF.

This clonotype has more than one count but fewer than ten. V is TRBV7-9 and J is TRBJ2-5; 7 nucleotides line up with TRBD2. CDR1 and CDR2 (germline): SEHNR, FQNEAQ (reference sequence). The V gene end was trimmed by 1 base and the J gene end by 9 bases; junction bases not matched to a gene: 8. The CDR3 is 14 amino acids. The CDR3 here is CASSLGGRAQPQYF. CDR3 DNA: TGTGCCAGCAGCTTAGGAGGGAGGGCTCAGCCCCAGTACTTC.